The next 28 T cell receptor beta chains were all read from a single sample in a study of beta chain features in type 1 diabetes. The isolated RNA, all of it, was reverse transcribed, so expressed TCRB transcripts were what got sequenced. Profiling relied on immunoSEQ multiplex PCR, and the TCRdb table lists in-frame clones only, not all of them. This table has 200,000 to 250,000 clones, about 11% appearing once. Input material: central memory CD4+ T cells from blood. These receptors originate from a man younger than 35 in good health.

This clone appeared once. The CDR3 sequence is CSVEGGGQPQHF. CDR3 nucleotides: TGCAGCGTTGAGGGGGGAGGTCAGCCCCAGCATTTT. The chain joins TRBV29-1 to TRBJ1-5; D perhaps matches TRBD1 (5 bases). Deletions cut 3 bases from V and 6 bases from J, with 9 bases between. The CDR3 runs 12 residues. Germline CDR1 reads SQVTM; CDR2 reads ANQGSEA.

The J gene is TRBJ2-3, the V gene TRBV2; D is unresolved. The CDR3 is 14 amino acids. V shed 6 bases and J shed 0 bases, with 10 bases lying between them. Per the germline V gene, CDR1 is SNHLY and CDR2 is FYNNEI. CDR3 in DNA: TGTGCCAGCAGGAGACGCTATAGCACAGATACGCAGTATTTT. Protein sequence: CASRRRYSTDTQYF. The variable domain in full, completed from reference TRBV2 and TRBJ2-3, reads EPEVTQTPSHQVTQMGQEVILRCVPISNHLYFYWYRQILGQKVEFLVSFYNNEISEKSEIFDDQFSVERPDGSNFTLKIRSTKLEDSAMYFCASRRRYSTDTQYFGPGTRLTVL.

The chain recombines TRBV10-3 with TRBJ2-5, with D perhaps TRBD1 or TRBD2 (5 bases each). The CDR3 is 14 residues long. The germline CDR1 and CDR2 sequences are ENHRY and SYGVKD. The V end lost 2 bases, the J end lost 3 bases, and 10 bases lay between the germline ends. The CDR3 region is CAISEKGTEETQYF. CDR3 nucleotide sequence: TGTGCCATCAGTGAGAAGGGGACCGAAGAGACCCAGTACTTC.

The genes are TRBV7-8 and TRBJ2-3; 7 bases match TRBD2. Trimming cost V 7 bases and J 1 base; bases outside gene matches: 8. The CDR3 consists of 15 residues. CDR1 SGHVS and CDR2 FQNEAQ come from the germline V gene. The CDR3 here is CASTTGGSRTDTQYF. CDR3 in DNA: TGTGCCAGCACCACGGGGGGTAGTCGCACAGATACGCAGTATTTT.

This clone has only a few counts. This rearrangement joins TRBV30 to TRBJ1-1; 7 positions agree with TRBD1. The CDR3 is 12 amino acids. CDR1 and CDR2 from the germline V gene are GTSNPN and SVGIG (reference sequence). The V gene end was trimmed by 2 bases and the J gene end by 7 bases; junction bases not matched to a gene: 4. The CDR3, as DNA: TGTGCCTGGAGTCCCACAGGGGTTGAAGCTTTCTTT. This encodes CAWSPTGVEAFF. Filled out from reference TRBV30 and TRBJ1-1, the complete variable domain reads SQTIHQWPATLVQPVGSPLSLECTVEGTSNPNLYWYRQAAGRGLQLLFYSVGIGQISSEVPQNLSASRPQDRQFILSSKKLLLSDSGFYLCAWSPTGVEAFFGQGTRLTVV.

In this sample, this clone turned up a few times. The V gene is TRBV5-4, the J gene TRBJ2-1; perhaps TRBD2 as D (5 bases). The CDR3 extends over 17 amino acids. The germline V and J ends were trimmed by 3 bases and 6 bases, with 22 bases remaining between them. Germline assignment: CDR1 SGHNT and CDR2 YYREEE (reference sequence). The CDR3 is CASSSSRGRSGANEQFF. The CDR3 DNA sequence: TGTGCCAGCAGCTCCTCCCGAGGTCGAAGCGGCGCCAATGAGCAGTTCTTC.

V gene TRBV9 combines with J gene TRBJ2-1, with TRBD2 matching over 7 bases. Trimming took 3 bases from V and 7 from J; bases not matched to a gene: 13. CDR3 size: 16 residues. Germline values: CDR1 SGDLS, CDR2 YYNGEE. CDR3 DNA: TGTGCCAGCAGCGGGTCCCTAGCGGTCCCCGGGAATGAGCAGTTCTTC. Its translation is CASSGSLAVPGNEQFF.

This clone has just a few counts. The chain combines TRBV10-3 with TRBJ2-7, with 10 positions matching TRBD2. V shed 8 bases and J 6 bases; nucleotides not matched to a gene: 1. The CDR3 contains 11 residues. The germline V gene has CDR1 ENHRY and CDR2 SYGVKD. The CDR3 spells CAIVAGGEQYF. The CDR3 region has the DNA TGTGCCATCGTAGCGGGAGGCGAGCAGTACTTC.

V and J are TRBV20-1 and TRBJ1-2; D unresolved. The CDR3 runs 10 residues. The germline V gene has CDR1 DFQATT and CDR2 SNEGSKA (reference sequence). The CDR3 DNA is TGCGTAGGGCAGGACTATGGCTACACCTTC. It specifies CVGQDYGYTF.

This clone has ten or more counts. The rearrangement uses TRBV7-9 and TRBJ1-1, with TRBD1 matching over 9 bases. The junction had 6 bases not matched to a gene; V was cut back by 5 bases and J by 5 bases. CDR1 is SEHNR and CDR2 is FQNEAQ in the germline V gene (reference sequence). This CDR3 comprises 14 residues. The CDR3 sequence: CASSPTGGWTEAFF. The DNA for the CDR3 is TGTGCCAGCAGCCCGACAGGGGGGTGGACTGAAGCTTTCTTT.

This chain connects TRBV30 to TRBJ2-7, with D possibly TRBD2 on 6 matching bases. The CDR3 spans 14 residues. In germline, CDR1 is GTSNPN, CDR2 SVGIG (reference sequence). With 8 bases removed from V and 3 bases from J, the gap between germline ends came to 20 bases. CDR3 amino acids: CAGLRSRGGYEQYF. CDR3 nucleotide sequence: TGTGCCGGATTGCGCTCGCGGGGCGGCTACGAGCAGTACTTC.

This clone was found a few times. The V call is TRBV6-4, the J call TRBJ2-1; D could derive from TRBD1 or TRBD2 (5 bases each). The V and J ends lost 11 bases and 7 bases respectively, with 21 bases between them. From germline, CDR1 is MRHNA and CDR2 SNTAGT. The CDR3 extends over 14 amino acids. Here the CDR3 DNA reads TGTGCCGTACGGGACGCCCAGCCCTGGAATGAGCAGTTCTTC. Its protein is CAVRDAQPWNEQFF.

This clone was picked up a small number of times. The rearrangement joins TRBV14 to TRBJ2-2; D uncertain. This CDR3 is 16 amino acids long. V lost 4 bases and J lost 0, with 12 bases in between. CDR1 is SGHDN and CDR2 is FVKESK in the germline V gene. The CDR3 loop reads CASSLTLLTNTGELFF. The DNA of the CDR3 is TGTGCCAGCAGCCTTACTCTGCTGACGAACACCGGGGAGCTGTTTTTT. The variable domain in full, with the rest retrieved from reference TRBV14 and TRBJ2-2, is EAGVTQFPSHSVIEKGQTVTLRCDPISGHDNLYWYRRVMGKEIKFLLHFVKESKQDESGMPNNRFLAERTGGTYSTLKVQPAELEDSGVYFCASSLTLLTNTGELFFGEGSRLTVL.

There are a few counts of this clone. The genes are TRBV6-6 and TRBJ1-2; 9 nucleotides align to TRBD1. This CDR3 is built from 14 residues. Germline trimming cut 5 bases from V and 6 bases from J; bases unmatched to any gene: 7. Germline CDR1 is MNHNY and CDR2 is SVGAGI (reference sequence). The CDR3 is CASSGTRQGDGYTF. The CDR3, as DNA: TGTGCCAGCAGTGGAACGCGACAGGGGGATGGCTACACCTTC.

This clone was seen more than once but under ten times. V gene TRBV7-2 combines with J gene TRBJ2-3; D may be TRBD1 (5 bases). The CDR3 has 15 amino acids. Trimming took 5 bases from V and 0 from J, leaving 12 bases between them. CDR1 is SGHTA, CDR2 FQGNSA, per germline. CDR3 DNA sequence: TGTGCCAGCAGCGACGACAGTACAAGCACAGATACGCAGTATTTT. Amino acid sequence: CASSDDSTSTDTQYF.

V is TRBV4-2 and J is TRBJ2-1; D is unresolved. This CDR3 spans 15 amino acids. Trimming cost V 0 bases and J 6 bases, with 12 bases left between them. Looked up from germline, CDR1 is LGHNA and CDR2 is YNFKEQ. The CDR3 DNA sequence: TGTGCCAGCAGCCAAGATGTGGTGGCTCTCAATGAGCAGTTCTTC. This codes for CASSQDVVALNEQFF.

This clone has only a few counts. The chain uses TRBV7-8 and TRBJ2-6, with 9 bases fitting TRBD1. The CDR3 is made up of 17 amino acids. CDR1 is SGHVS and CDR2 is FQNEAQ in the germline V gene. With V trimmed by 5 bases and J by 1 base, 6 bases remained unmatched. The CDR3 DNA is TGTGCCAGCAGCCAGGGACAGGGTGGGTCTGGGGCCAACGTCCTGACTTTC. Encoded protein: CASSQGQGGSGANVLTF.

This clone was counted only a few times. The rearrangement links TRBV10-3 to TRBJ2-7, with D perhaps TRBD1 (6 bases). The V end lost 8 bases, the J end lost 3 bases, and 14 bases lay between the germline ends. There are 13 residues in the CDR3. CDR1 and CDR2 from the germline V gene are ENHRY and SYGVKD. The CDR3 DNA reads TGTGCCATCTCCCGGGACAAGAGCTACGAGCAGTACTTC. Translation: CAISRDKSYEQYF.

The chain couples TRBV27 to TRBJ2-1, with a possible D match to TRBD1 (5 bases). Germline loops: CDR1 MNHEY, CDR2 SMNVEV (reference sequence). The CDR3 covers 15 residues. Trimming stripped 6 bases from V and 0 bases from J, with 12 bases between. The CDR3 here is CASRMTVDSYNEQFF. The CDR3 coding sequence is TGTGCCAGCAGAATGACAGTCGACTCCTACAATGAGCAGTTCTTC.

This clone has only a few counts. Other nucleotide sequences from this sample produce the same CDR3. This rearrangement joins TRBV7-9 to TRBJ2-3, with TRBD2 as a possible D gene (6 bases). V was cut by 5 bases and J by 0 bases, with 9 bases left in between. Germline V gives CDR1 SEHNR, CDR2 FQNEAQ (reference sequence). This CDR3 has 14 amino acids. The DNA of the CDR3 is TGTGCCAGCAGCCCGGGACTGAGCACAGATACGCAGTATTTT. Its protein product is CASSPGLSTDTQYF.

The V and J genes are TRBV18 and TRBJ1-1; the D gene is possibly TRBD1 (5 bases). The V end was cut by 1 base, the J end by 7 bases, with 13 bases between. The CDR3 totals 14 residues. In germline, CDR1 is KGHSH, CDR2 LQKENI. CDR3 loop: CASSPLEGAHEAFF. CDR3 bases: TGTGCCAGCTCACCACTAGAAGGGGCCCATGAAGCTTTCTTT.

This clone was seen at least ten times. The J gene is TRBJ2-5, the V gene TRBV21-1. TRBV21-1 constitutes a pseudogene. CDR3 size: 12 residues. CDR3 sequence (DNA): TGTGCCAGCAGTCTCCAAAGGGAGACCCAGTACTTC. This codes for CASSLQRETQYF.

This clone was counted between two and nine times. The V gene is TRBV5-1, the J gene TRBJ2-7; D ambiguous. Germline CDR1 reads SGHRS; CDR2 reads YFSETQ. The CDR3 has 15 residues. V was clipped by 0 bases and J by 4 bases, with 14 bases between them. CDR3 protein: CASSLGPPSVYEQYF. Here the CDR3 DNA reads TGCGCCAGCAGCTTGGGTCCGCCAAGTGTATACGAGCAGTACTTC.

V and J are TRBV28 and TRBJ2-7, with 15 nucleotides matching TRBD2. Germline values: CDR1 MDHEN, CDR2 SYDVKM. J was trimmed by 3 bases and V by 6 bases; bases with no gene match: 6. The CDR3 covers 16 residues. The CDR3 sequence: CASRAPGLAGGYEQYF. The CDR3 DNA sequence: TGTGCCAGCAGGGCGCCGGGACTAGCGGGGGGCTACGAGCAGTACTTC.

CDR3 in amino acids: CASSQVLAEDTQYF. The CDR3 nucleotides read TGTGCCAGCAGCCAAGTGCTAGCAGAAGATACGCAGTATTTT. J is TRBJ2-3 and V is TRBV4-2, with D possibly matching TRBD2 (5 bases). This CDR3 has 14 amino acids. The germline V gene has CDR1 LGHNA and CDR2 YNFKEQ. The V gene lost 1 base and the J gene lost 5 bases, with 10 bases spanning the gap.

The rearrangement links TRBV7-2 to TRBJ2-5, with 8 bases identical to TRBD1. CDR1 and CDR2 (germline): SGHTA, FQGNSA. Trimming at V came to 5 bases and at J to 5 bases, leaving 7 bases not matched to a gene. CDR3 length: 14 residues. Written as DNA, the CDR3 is TGTGCCAGCAGCCCGGGACAGGCCTGGGAGACCCAGTACTTC. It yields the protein CASSPGQAWETQYF.

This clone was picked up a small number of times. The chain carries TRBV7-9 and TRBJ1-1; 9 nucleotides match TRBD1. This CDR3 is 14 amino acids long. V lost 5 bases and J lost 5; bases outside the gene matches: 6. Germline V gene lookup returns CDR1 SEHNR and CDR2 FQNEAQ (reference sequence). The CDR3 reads CASSPPGQGTEAFF. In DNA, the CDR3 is TGTGCCAGCAGCCCGCCGGGACAGGGAACTGAAGCTTTCTTT.

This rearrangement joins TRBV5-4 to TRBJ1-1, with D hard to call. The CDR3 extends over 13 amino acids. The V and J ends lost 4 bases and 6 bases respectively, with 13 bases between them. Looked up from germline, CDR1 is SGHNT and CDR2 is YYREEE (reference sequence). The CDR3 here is CASSRRNDAEAFF. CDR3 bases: TGTGCCAGCAGCCGGCGAAACGACGCTGAAGCTTTCTTT.